The 10 T cell receptor beta chains reported below all come from one sample, sequenced in a study of glioma-infiltrating T cells after dendritic cell vaccination. TCRdb's copy holds only in-frame clones and misses some; the assay was immunoSEQ multiplex PCR. The sample holds about 92,000 clones; 70% to 90% are singletons and the top ten take approximately 15%. The sample consisted of blood, taken before dendritic cell vaccination. These receptors came from a human donor with glioblastoma.

The chain joins TRBV5-1 to TRBJ2-7, with D tentatively TRBD1 (6 bases). Trimming pared 0 bases from V and 6 bases from J, leaving 10 bases between. The germline CDR1 and CDR2 sequences are SGHRS and YFSETQ. CDR3 length: 13 amino acids. This CDR3 is CASSLEQGIEQYF. Written as DNA, the CDR3 is TGCGCCAGCAGCTTGGAACAGGGTATCGAGCAGTACTTC.

V is TRBV6-5 and J is TRBJ2-1; maybe TRBD1 (8 bases). Deletions cut 5 bases from V and 7 bases from J, with 15 bases between. CDR3 length equals 14 residues. The germline V gene has CDR1 MNHEY and CDR2 SVGAGI. The CDR3 spells CASSDGQGGNEQFF. CDR3 coding DNA: TGTGCCAGCAGTGACGGACAGGGAGGGAATGAGCAGTTCTTC.

The chain combines TRBV5-1 with TRBJ1-6; the D gene is possibly TRBD1 (6 bases). V was clipped by 0 bases and J by 7 bases, with 8 bases between them. The germline V gene has CDR1 SGHRS and CDR2 YFSETQ. The CDR3 loop spans 14 amino acids. CDR3 residues: CASSLDRVNSPLHF. Written as DNA, the CDR3 is TGCGCCAGCAGCTTGGACAGGGTGAATTCACCCCTCCACTTT.

The J gene is TRBJ2-1, the V gene TRBV7-6; D is possibly TRBD2 (5 bases). V lost 5 bases to trimming and J lost 4 bases, with 18 bases between them. The CDR3 covers 16 residues. Germline-derived CDR1 and CDR2 are SGHVS and FNYEAQ. The CDR3 is CASSLSRSGSYNEQFF. The CDR3 DNA follows: TGTGCCAGCAGCCTTTCCCGAAGCGGATCTTACAATGAGCAGTTCTTC.

The V and J genes are TRBV9 and TRBJ1-2; possible D gene TRBD1, 6 bases. The CDR3 is 14 residues long. From germline, CDR1 is SGDLS and CDR2 YYNGEE. Trimming removed 3 bases from V and 7 bases from J, with 16 bases in between. The CDR3 region is CASSGGTGTGGYTF. DNA of the CDR3: TGTGCCAGCAGCGGTGGTACAGGGACGGGTGGCTACACCTTC.

In its sample, this clone was seen once. The V and J genes are TRBV27 and TRBJ2-2; TRBD2 aligns across 10 bases. The junction had 6 bases not matched to a gene; V was cut back by 3 bases and J by 5 bases. This CDR3 is built from 16 residues. Germline V gene data show CDR1 as MNHEY and CDR2 as SMNVEV (reference sequence). The CDR3 spells CASSLRAGGMTGELFF. In DNA, the CDR3 is TGTGCCAGCAGTTTGCGAGCGGGAGGGATGACCGGGGAGCTGTTTTTT.

This sequence joins TRBV19 and TRBJ1-1, with D perhaps TRBD1 (6 bases). Between the trimmed V and J ends, which lost 6 bases and 4 bases, there was a span of 12 bases. The CDR3 length is 13 residues. CDR1 and CDR2 from the germline V gene are LNHDA and SQIVND (reference sequence). CDR3 region: CASSAGGLTEAFF. As DNA, the CDR3 is TGTGCCAGTAGCGCCGGGGGGCTCACTGAAGCTTTCTTT.

The chain recombines TRBV6-5 with TRBJ2-7; 7 nucleotides align to TRBD2. CDR1 MNHEY and CDR2 SVGAGI come from the germline V gene. CDR3 size: 14 residues. V shed 6 bases and J 5 bases; nucleotides not matched to a gene: 10. Written as DNA, the CDR3 is TGTGCCAGCAGGGGGGGGGTATCGTCCCACGAGCAGTACTTC. Translating gives CASRGGVSSHEQYF.

The rearrangement joins TRBV5-4 to TRBJ2-7, with 10 nucleotides matching TRBD1. The length of the CDR3 is 14 residues. Trimming cost V 9 bases and J 8 bases; bases outside gene matches: 14. Germline CDR1 SGHNT, CDR2 YYREEE (reference sequence). CDR3 bases: TGTGCCACCAAGCTTCGACAGGGGGCTTCACAGCAGTACTTC. It specifies CATKLRQGASQQYF.

This clone was counted only a few times. The genes are TRBV4-3 and TRBJ1-2, with D perhaps matching TRBD1 (5 bases). CDR3 length equals 15 residues. Germline-derived CDR1 and CDR2 are LGHNA and YSLEER. V gave up 1 base and J gave up 8 bases, with 17 bases separating them. The CDR3 loop is CASSQALGTTRGYTF. CDR3 DNA: TGCGCCAGCAGCCAAGCTCTAGGGACTACAAGAGGCTACACCTTC.